This entry concerns a single T cell receptor beta chain. This sample was taken from a study of blood T cell repertoires in COVID-19. Study at large: The United States, Italy and Spain supplied acute and convalescent COVID-19 samples. PBMCs, B-cell-depleted T cells, or T cells were the source of the cDNA or gDNA that made up the material.

The CDR3 covers 15 residues. The V segment lost 5 bases and the J segment 4 bases; nucleotides outside the gene matches: 5. CDR1 and CDR2 from the germline V gene are SEHNR and FQNEAQ (reference sequence). Only in-frame clones appear in the TCRdb table, and some are missing; sequencing was by immunoSEQ multiplex PCR. The table shows about 120,000 clones, with roughly three quarters occurring only once. The receptor was isolated from a man aged 35 to 55 with active or convalescent COVID-19. Material: peripheral blood. The chain has TRBV7-9 and TRBJ2-2; 9 bases are shared with TRBD1. The CDR3 sequence: CASSLGTGRTGELFF. The CDR3 region has the DNA TGTGCCAGCAGCCTCGGGACAGGGCGCACCGGGGAGCTGTTTTTT. The full variable domain, completed using reference TRBV7-9 and TRBJ2-2, is DTGVSQNPRHKITKRGQNVTFRCDPISEHNRLYWYRQTLGQGPEFLTYFQNEAQLEKSRLLSDRFSAERPKGSFSTLEIQRTEQGDSAMYLCASSLGTGRTGELFFGEGSRLTVL.